The rows below give T cell receptor beta chains drawn from one sample of a study of shared clonotypes between healthy human individuals. Profiled with immunoSEQ multiplex PCR; TCRdb holds only in-frame clones, not every one. Seen here are hundreds of thousands of clones, roughly 96% observed once, and the top ten hold 0.11%. Sequencing was carried out using naive CD8+ T cells sorted from blood. These receptors were taken from a woman in her thirties in good health. Each CDR3 is given with its conserved first and last residue. D genes are given only for firm matches. Size is stated for part of the rows, as once, few or many counts, or as a class when the clone is expanded.

length,V,J,D,size,CDR3,DNA
15,TRBV13,TRBJ2-5,.,.,CASSTSHRDQETQYF,TGTGCCAGCAGCACAAGCCACCGGGACCAAGAGACCCAGTACTTC
14,TRBV13,TRBJ2-7,.,.,CASSTQQKAYEQYF,TGTGCCAGCAGCACTCAACAGAAGGCGTACGAGCAGTACTTC
14,TRBV6-1,TRBJ2-1,TRBD1,.,CASSLQGAYNEQFF,TGTGCCAGCAGCCTCCAGGGGGCCTACAATGAGCAGTTCTTC
12,TRBV2,TRBJ2-7,.,.,CASSDRTYEQYF,TGTGCCAGCAGTGACAGAACCTACGAGCAGTACTTC
15,TRBV2,TRBJ2-3,.,.,CASSSGLRLRDTQYF,TGTGCCAGCAGTTCTGGACTCCGTCTAAGAGATACGCAGTATTTT
16,TRBV28,TRBJ2-1,TRBD2,.,CASSFLAGVRVDEQFF,TGTGCCAGCAGTTTCCTAGCGGGAGTTCGCGTCGATGAGCAGTTCTTC
16,TRBV7-2,TRBJ2-5,TRBD2,.,CASSGGLAGDQETQYF,TGTGCCAGCAGCGGGGGACTAGCGGGTGATCAAGAGACCCAGTACTTC
18,TRBV2,TRBJ1-5,.,.,CASTEEPGTRDSNQPQHF,TGTGCCAGCACCGAGGAGCCCGGGACACGAGATAGCAATCAGCCCCAGCATTTT
14,TRBV15,TRBJ2-1,TRBD2,once,CATSIAGGPGEQFF,TGTGCCACCAGCATAGCGGGAGGGCCAGGAGAGCAGTTCTTC
15,TRBV27,TRBJ1-4,TRBD1,.,CASSSAGTDNEKLFF,TGTGCCAGCAGTTCAGCCGGGACAGACAATGAAAAACTGTTTTTT
13,TRBV5-6,TRBJ2-5,.,.,CASSLRAGETQYF,TGTGCCAGCAGCTTGCGAGCGGGAGAGACCCAGTACTTC
11,TRBV19,TRBJ1-2,.,.,CAGRGDYGYTF,TGTGCCGGCCGGGGCGACTATGGCTACACCTTC
14,TRBV18,TRBJ1-2,TRBD1,.,CASSPDRGTFGYTF,TGTGCCAGCTCACCTGACAGGGGAACCTTTGGCTACACCTTC
14,TRBV27,TRBJ2-3,.,.,CASSFYYEADTQYF,TGTGCCAGCAGTTTTTACTACGAGGCAGATACGCAGTATTTT
12,TRBV4-2,TRBJ2-7,.,.,CASSRANYEQYF,TGTGCCAGCAGCCGGGCCAACTACGAGCAGTACTTC
16,TRBV9,TRBJ2-1,TRBD1,.,CASSERTGSSYNEQFF,TGTGCCAGCAGCGAACGGACAGGGAGCTCCTACAATGAGCAGTTCTTC
12,TRBV30,TRBJ1-1,TRBD1,.,CAWRTGFGEAFF,TGTGCCTGGAGGACAGGGTTTGGTGAAGCTTTCTTT
13,TRBV7-8,TRBJ2-5,.,.,CASSPLVGETQYF,TGTGCCAGCAGCCCATTAGTGGGAGAGACCCAGTACTTC
14,TRBV29-1,TRBJ1-1,.,.,CSVPEGSLNTEAFF,TGCAGCGTCCCCGAAGGAAGCTTGAACACTGAAGCTTTCTTT
16,TRBV4-1,TRBJ2-2,TRBD1,.,CASSPDRGVLTGELFF,TGCGCCAGCAGCCCGGACAGGGGAGTGCTGACCGGGGAGCTGTTTTTT
17,TRBV19,TRBJ2-4,TRBD2,.,CASSIVYSGAAKNIQYF,TGTGCCAGTAGTATAGTCTATAGCGGGGCCGCCAAAAACATTCAGTACTTC
14,TRBV6-5,TRBJ2-3,.,.,CATSHTLDPDTQYF,TGTGCCACCTCGCACACCCTGGATCCAGATACGCAGTATTTT
14,TRBV2,TRBJ2-7,TRBD2,.,CASRLTSSSYEQYF,TGTGCCAGCAGACTGACTAGCAGCTCCTACGAGCAGTACTTC
12,TRBV14,TRBJ2-1,.,once,CASSQVAWGQFF,TGTGCCAGCAGCCAGGTGGCCTGGGGGCAGTTCTTC
15,TRBV27,TRBJ2-1,TRBD1,.,CASSSRFGTGTVQFF,TGTGCCAGCAGTTCCCGTTTTGGGACAGGGACGGTGCAGTTCTTC
15,TRBV30,TRBJ2-1,TRBD2,.,CAWALAASSYNEQFF,TGTGCCTGGGCCCTAGCGGCCAGCTCCTACAATGAGCAGTTCTTC
16,TRBV4-1,TRBJ2-2,.,.,CASSQPADRTTGELFF,TGCGCCAGCAGCCAGCCCGCAGACAGGACCACCGGGGAGCTGTTTTTT
13,TRBV10-3,TRBJ2-7,TRBD2,.,CAISVQRENEQYF,TGTGCCATCAGTGTTCAGCGGGAGAACGAGCAGTACTTC
15,TRBV7-9,TRBJ2-1,TRBD1,.,CASSQLGTGVHEQFF,TGTGCCAGCAGCCAACTCGGGACAGGGGTCCATGAGCAGTTCTTC
14,TRBV7-9,TRBJ2-4,.,.,CASSTGDGKNIQYF,TGTGCCAGCAGCACGGGGGACGGCAAAAACATTCAGTACTTC
13,TRBV2,TRBJ1-1,.,.,CARRDVMDTEAFF,TGTGCCAGGCGGGACGTCATGGACACTGAAGCTTTCTTT
15,TRBV19,TRBJ2-2,TRBD2,.,CASSIPREGTGELFF,TGTGCCAGTAGTATCCCCAGGGAGGGGACCGGGGAGCTGTTTTTT
12,TRBV6-6,TRBJ1-5,.,.,CASSSLNQPQHF,TGTGCCAGCAGTTCCCTGAATCAGCCCCAGCATTTT
18,TRBV28,TRBJ1-1,.,.,CASSLWGRVYEMNTEAFF,TGTGCCAGCAGTTTATGGGGCAGGGTGTACGAGATGAACACTGAAGCTTTCTTT
13,TRBV7-6,TRBJ2-7,.,.,CASSLERAYEQYF,TGTGCCAGCAGCTTAGAACGGGCCTACGAGCAGTACTTC
15,TRBV28,TRBJ1-4,.,.,CASSLYSRSSEKLFF,TGTGCCAGCAGTTTATACTCCAGGTCGAGTGAAAAACTGTTTTTT
13,TRBV11-2,TRBJ2-1,.,.,CASSLDPVNEQFF,TGTGCCAGCAGCTTAGACCCGGTTAATGAGCAGTTCTTC
15,TRBV11-2,TRBJ2-7,TRBD1,.,CASSSRGTGVNEQYF,TGTGCCAGCAGCTCACGGGGGACAGGGGTAAACGAGCAGTACTTC
20,TRBV5-4,TRBJ2-1,TRBD2,.,CASSLARTSGSIKSYNEQFF,TGTGCCAGCAGCTTGGCGCGGACTAGCGGGAGTATAAAATCCTACAATGAGCAGTTCTTC
16,TRBV9,TRBJ2-3,TRBD2,.,CASSTGLAGPTDTQYF,TGTGCCAGCAGCACCGGACTAGCGGGACCCACAGATACGCAGTATTTT
15,TRBV19,TRBJ1-5,TRBD1,.,CASSPRDRLNQPQHF,TGTGCCAGTAGTCCCCGGGACAGGCTCAATCAGCCCCAGCATTTT
11,TRBV28,TRBJ2-3,.,.,CASSFEDTQYF,TGTGCCAGCAGTTTCGAGGATACGCAGTATTTT
13,TRBV11-3,TRBJ2-1,.,.,CASSHLLGWEQFF,TGTGCCAGCAGCCACCTGTTGGGGTGGGAGCAGTTCTTC
14,TRBV7-9,TRBJ2-5,.,once,CASSLGALQETQYF,TGTGCCAGCAGCTTAGGGGCACTCCAAGAGACCCAGTACTTC
16,TRBV27,TRBJ2-7,TRBD1,.,CASSPSTGGISYEQYF,TGTGCCAGCAGTCCCTCGACAGGGGGGATCTCCTACGAGCAGTACTTC
15,TRBV5-4,TRBJ1-4,.,.,CASSPEPDGNEKLFF,TGTGCCAGCAGCCCGGAACCCGATGGGAATGAAAAACTGTTTTTT
14,TRBV2,TRBJ2-3,TRBD2,.,CASTPGLAGDTQYF,TGTGCCAGCACACCGGGACTAGCGGGAGATACGCAGTATTTT
13,TRBV6-5,TRBJ1-1,.,.,CASRITENTEAFF,TGTGCCAGCAGGATAACAGAGAACACTGAAGCTTTCTTT
12,TRBV6-1,TRBJ2-7,TRBD2,.,CAGGTTNYEQYF,TGTGCCGGTGGGACTACCAACTACGAGCAGTACTTC
14,TRBV19,TRBJ2-7,.,.,CASSMRDRYYEQYF,TGTGCCAGTAGTATGCGGGACCGATACTACGAGCAGTACTTC
15,TRBV28,TRBJ1-2,.,.,CASSSTSGGVDGYTF,TGTGCCAGCAGTTCCACCTCGGGGGGAGTAGATGGCTACACCTTC
15,TRBV9,TRBJ1-1,TRBD1,.,CASSALQGTNTEAFF,TGTGCCAGCAGCGCCCTACAGGGGACGAACACTGAAGCTTTCTTT
16,TRBV9,TRBJ2-1,.,.,CASSVGGSRGPNEQFF,TGTGCCAGCAGCGTAGGTGGGTCTAGGGGTCCCAATGAGCAGTTCTTC
13,TRBV7-9,TRBJ1-6,.,.,CASTNRVGSPLHF,TGTGCCAGCACAAACAGGGTTGGCTCACCCCTCCACTTT
11,TRBV5-4,TRBJ2-7,.,.,CASSRGGEQYF,TGTGCCAGCAGCAGAGGGGGCGAGCAGTACTTC
17,TRBV5-1,TRBJ1-1,TRBD1,.,CASSPDPGQRMDTEAFF,TGCGCCAGCAGCCCAGACCCGGGACAGAGGATGGACACTGAAGCTTTCTTT
16,TRBV7-8,TRBJ2-7,TRBD2,.,CASSLVQASGTYEQYF,TGTGCCAGCAGCTTAGTTCAGGCTAGCGGGACCTACGAGCAGTACTTC
16,TRBV11-2,TRBJ2-5,.,.,CASSLVFRAAKETQYF,TGTGCCAGCAGCTTAGTTTTTAGGGCAGCAAAAGAGACCCAGTACTTC
14,TRBV5-1,TRBJ2-1,TRBD2,.,CASRLAGVYNEQFF,TGCGCCAGCAGACTAGCGGGAGTCTACAATGAGCAGTTCTTC